The 23 T cell receptor beta chains in this list originate from one sample, sequenced in a study of response to subunit inactivated influenza vaccine (dated 2018 in TCRdb). Library preparation was by RT-PCR. TCRdb lists the instrument as Illumina HiSeq 2500. The public reads were run again by TCRdb, first through fastp at Q25 and then through MiXCR, and only productive beta chains were kept. Each entry is one CDR3 protein sequence, shown with its most common DNA and genes. The table for this sample lists 500,000 or so distinct CDR3 sequences; over 9.5% of them were counted only once. The ten top clones hold approximately 12% of the sample. The time point label of this sample denotes: 45 days after influenza vaccine administration. Specimen: PBMCs from blood, collected around seven weeks after vaccination. Receptors originate from a middle-aged man who received an inactivated influenza vaccine. Donor details come from another sample of the same person, matched by shared clones.

In this sample, this clonotype turned up a few times. The chain uses TRBV6-5 and TRBJ1-2; 9 bases map to TRBD1. Per the germline V gene, CDR1 is MNHEY and CDR2 is SVGAGI. The V segment lost 3 bases and the J segment 6 bases; nucleotides outside the gene matches: 2. CDR3 length equals 13 residues. CDR3 sequence: CASSYRTGDGYTF. The CDR3 nucleotides read TGTGCCAGCAGTTATCGGACAGGGGATGGCTACACCTTC.

This clonotype showed up just a few times. V is TRBV18 and J is TRBJ1-2, with TRBD1 as a possible D gene (6 bases). Germline values: CDR1 KGHSH, CDR2 LQKENI. V was clipped by 2 bases and J by 3 bases, with 13 bases between them. The CDR3 spans 15 residues. CDR3 bases: TGTGCCAGCTCACCAGGGGGCGCAGGGGACTATGGCTACACCTTC. Residues: CASSPGGAGDYGYTF. Full variable domain (outside the CDR3, taken from reference TRBV18 and TRBJ1-2): NAGVMQNPRHLVRRRGQEARLRCSPMKGHSHVYWYRQLPEEGLKFMVYLQKENIIDESGMPKERFSAEFPKEGPSILRIQQVVRGDSAAYFCASSPGGAGDYGYTFGSGTRLTVV.

In this sample, this clonotype turned up a few times. CDR3 DNA sequence: TGTGCCAGCAGCTTCGGATCTGGAAACACCATATATTTT. Translated, it gives CASSFGSGNTIYF. The J gene is TRBJ1-3, the V gene TRBV7-9; no firm D call. Looked up from germline, CDR1 is SEHNR and CDR2 is FQNEAQ (reference sequence). The V and J ends lost 3 bases and 1 base respectively, with 4 bases between them. The CDR3 loop spans 13 amino acids. The whole variable domain, remainder taken from reference TRBV7-9 and TRBJ1-3, is DTGVSQNPRHKITKRGQNVTFRCDPISEHNRLYWYRQTLGQGPEFLTYFQNEAQLEKSRLLSDRFSAERPKGSFSTLEIQRTEQGDSAMYLCASSFGSGNTIYFGEGSWLTVV.

The chain is built from TRBV20-1 and TRBJ1-1, with D tentatively TRBD1 (5 bases). The ends were cut back, 0 bases at V and 7 bases at J, with 15 bases in the middle. Germline CDR1 and CDR2: DFQATT and SNEGSKA (reference sequence). This CDR3 is 14 amino acids long. CDR3 sequence: CSARDRASSFEAFF. Here the CDR3 DNA reads TGCAGTGCTAGAGACAGGGCCTCTTCTTTTGAAGCTTTCTTT.

The chain links TRBV12-3 or TRBV12-4 to TRBJ2-1; 13 nucleotides match TRBD2. Trimming took 6 bases from V and 6 from J; bases not matched to a gene: 8. The CDR3 spans 16 residues. This CDR3 is CASSPTSGRPGNEQFF. The CDR3 nucleotides are TGTGCCAGCAGCCCGACTAGCGGGAGGCCGGGCAATGAGCAGTTCTTC.

This clonotype was counted only a few times. The J gene is TRBJ2-6, the V gene TRBV7-2, with 7 bases identical to TRBD2. This CDR3 region has 15 residues. Germline V CDR1 and CDR2: SGHTA, FQGNSA. Trimming took 5 bases from V and 2 from J; bases not matched to a gene: 3. The CDR3 DNA sequence: TGTGCCAGCAGCCGTGCGGGAGCTGGGGCCAACGTCCTGACTTTC. Translation gives CASSRAGAGANVLTF.

This clonotype was counted at least ten times. The chain has TRBV12-3 or TRBV12-4 and TRBJ2-7; D is perhaps TRBD2 (5 bases). The CDR3 is made up of 13 amino acids. V was trimmed by 5 bases and J by 2 bases, leaving 10 bases between them. DNA for the CDR3: TGTGCCAGCAGTCACGGACTGACCTACGAGCAGTACTTC. The encoded protein is CASSHGLTYEQYF.

This clonotype occurred a few times. V is TRBV5-1 and J is TRBJ2-1; 8 bases fit TRBD2. Germline trimming cut 4 bases from V and 4 bases from J; bases unmatched to any gene: 19. The germline V gene encodes CDR1 SGHRS and CDR2 YFSETQ. The CDR3 consists of 19 residues. Here the CDR3 DNA reads TGCGCCAGCAGCACTCTGGTCGGGGGGGCCGTATTTGATTACAATGAGCAGTTCTTC. This gives the protein CASSTLVGGAVFDYNEQFF.

This clonotype showed up just a few times. V and J are TRBV3-1 and TRBJ1-2; D not certain. The CDR3 loop spans 11 amino acids. Germline-derived CDR1 and CDR2 are LGHDT and YNNKEL (reference sequence). Deletions cut 0 bases from V and 9 bases from J, with 5 bases between. DNA for the CDR3: TGTGCCAGCAGCCAAGAGCTGAGCTACACCTTC. Encoded protein: CASSQELSYTF.

The sample holds many counts of this clonotype. The chain couples TRBV5-1 to TRBJ2-1; 12 bases line up with TRBD2. The CDR3 length is 16 residues. Trimming at V came to 2 bases and at J to 5 bases, leaving 5 bases not matched to a gene. Germline V gives CDR1 SGHRS, CDR2 YFSETQ. CDR3: CASSFTSGGPNNEQFF. The CDR3 coding sequence is TGCGCCAGCAGCTTCACTAGCGGGGGGCCCAACAATGAGCAGTTCTTC.

This clonotype was detected a few times. V usage is TRBV10-3 and J usage is TRBJ2-5; 11 bases line up with TRBD2. The CDR3 consists of 16 residues. V was pared by 2 bases and J by 3 bases, with 5 bases of the junction left unmatched. Germline V gene lookup returns CDR1 ENHRY and CDR2 SYGVKD. The CDR3 nucleotides read TGTGCCATCAGTGAGAGAGAGACTAGCGGGGAAGAGACCCAGTACTTC. Residues: CAISERETSGEETQYF.

This clonotype occurred a few times. The V and J genes are TRBV20-1 and TRBJ2-2, with a possible D match to TRBD2 (6 bases). This CDR3 is 14 amino acids long. Trimming pared 1 base from V and 5 bases from J, leaving 11 bases between. In germline, CDR1 is DFQATT, CDR2 SNEGSKA (reference sequence). The chain's CDR3 is CSARGRGRTGELFF. The CDR3 nucleotides read TGCAGTGCTAGAGGTCGAGGGAGGACCGGGGAGCTGTTTTTT.

In this sample, this clonotype turned up a few times. V is TRBV28 and J is TRBJ2-7, with a tentative D call TRBD2 (7 bases). V was shortened by 6 bases and J by 6 bases, with 21 bases between the two germline ends. From germline, CDR1 is MDHEN and CDR2 SYDVKM. This CDR3 spans 15 amino acids. Here the CDR3 reads CASRSPRGGNSEQYF. The CDR3 coding sequence is TGTGCCAGCAGGTCCCCGAGGGGGGGTAATTCCGAGCAGTACTTC.

Note on this clonotype: A much larger clone differs by one base, so this may be a read error. This chain links TRBV5-1 with TRBJ2-7; D is undetermined. The DNA end is more similar to TRBJ2-1, so the J call may be wrong. Germline V gene lookup returns CDR1 SGHRS and CDR2 YFSETQ. The CDR3 covers 13 residues. As DNA, the CDR3 is TGCGCCAGCAGCTTACCGAGCACCTACGAGCAGTTCTTC. Protein: CASSLPSTYEQFF.

V gene TRBV6-1 combines with J gene TRBJ2-3; D is undetermined. The CDR3 spans 14 residues. Germline V CDR1 and CDR2: MNHNS, SASEGT. Trimming took off 5 bases at V and 5 bases at J, with 14 bases between the two ends. DNA for the CDR3: TGTGCCAGCAGTCTCCGTTACCAACAAGATACGCAGTATTTT. Its translation: CASSLRYQQDTQYF.

About this clonotype itself: A much larger clonotype is one base distant, so this may be a read error. The chain carries TRBV20-1 and TRBJ2-3; tentative D call: TRBD1 (7 bases). The CDR3 runs to 13 residues. Germline CDR1 reads DFQATT; CDR2 reads SNEGSKA (reference sequence). The CDR3 nucleotides are TGCAGTGCTACGGGGGCGAGGACAGGTACGCAGTATTTT. Amino acids: CSATGARTGTQYF.

This clonotype was detected many times. This rearrangement joins TRBV29-1 to TRBJ1-3; D gene ambiguous. There are 14 residues in the CDR3. V was cut by 7 bases and J by 4 bases, with 17 bases left in between. From germline, CDR1 is SQVTM and CDR2 ANQGSEA. The chain's CDR3 is CSATPGQGGNTIYF. DNA for the CDR3: TGCAGCGCGACGCCCGGCCAAGGAGGAAACACCATATATTTT.

This clonotype was seen ten or more times. The junction departs from the called germline gene at one end, perhaps through a read error. V gene TRBV12-3 or TRBV12-4 combines with J gene TRBJ2-1; 11 bases fit TRBD2. The CDR3 consists of 15 residues. CDR3 amino acids: CASSLAGGGVTEQFF. The CDR3 DNA follows: TGTGCCAGCAGTCTAGCGGGGGGCGGGGTCACTGAGCAGTTCTTC.

The chain links TRBV6-5 to TRBJ1-2; weak D call: TRBD1 (6 bases). Trimming left V 2 bases short and J 7 bases short, with 17 bases between. The CDR3 runs to 15 residues. Germline-derived CDR1 and CDR2 are MNHEY and SVGAGI. The CDR3 sequence: CASSYANTGSSGYTF. The CDR3, as DNA: TGTGCCAGCAGTTACGCAAATACAGGGAGCAGTGGCTACACCTTC.

Turning to this clonotype: A clone one base away is much larger, so this may be a read error. The chain couples TRBV4-1 to TRBJ2-5; tentative D call: TRBD1 (6 bases). This CDR3 spans 15 amino acids. Germline loops: CDR1 MGHRA, CDR2 YSYEKL. The CDR3 nucleotides read TGCGCCAGCAGCCAAAATTGGGGGCAACAAGAGAGCCAGTACTTC. Protein sequence: CASSQNWGQQESQYF.

The chain links TRBV4-1 to TRBJ2-7; 7 nucleotides align to TRBD1. Germline V gene lookup returns CDR1 MGHRA and CDR2 YSYEKL. There are 17 residues in the CDR3. V dropped 1 base and J dropped 4; count of bases not matched to a gene: 13. The CDR3 protein is CASSQGFTGTVKYEQYF. The CDR3 DNA follows: TGCGCCAGCAGCCAAGGGTTCACCGGGACAGTAAAATACGAGCAGTACTTC.

V usage is TRBV5-1 and J usage is TRBJ2-3; TRBD2 agrees at 11 bases. The CDR3 totals 16 residues. Trimming removed 3 bases from V and 2 bases from J; junction bases left unmatched: 5. Per the germline V gene, CDR1 is SGHRS and CDR2 is YFSETQ. The DNA of the CDR3 is TGCGCCAGCAGCTCGGGACTAGCGGCCGTCACAGATACGCAGTATTTT. It codes for CASSSGLAAVTDTQYF.

Many counts were recorded for this clonotype. V is TRBV9 and J is TRBJ2-3; a weak D match, TRBD1 (5 bases). CDR3 length: 16 amino acids. The V and J ends lost 1 base and 0 bases respectively, with 12 bases between them. CDR1 and CDR2 from the germline V gene are SGDLS and YYNGEE. The CDR3 sequence is CASSVNRQGSTDTQYF. In nucleotides, the CDR3 is TGTGCCAGCAGCGTAAATAGGCAGGGAAGCACAGATACGCAGTATTTT.